A single sample is the source of the 19 T cell receptor beta chains below, sequenced in a study of blood T cell repertoires in COVID-19. Only in-frame clones appear in the TCRdb table, and some are missing; sequencing was by immunoSEQ multiplex PCR. The data hold approximately 280,000 clones, with around 80% observed a single time. Sequenced: PBMCs or T cells enriched from blood (not recorded which). These receptors all stem from a man aged 35-49 years who had been exposed to COVID-19.

V gene TRBV27 combines with J gene TRBJ1-3, with 9 bases aligning to TRBD1. The V and J ends lost 4 bases and 3 bases, in that order; junction bases with no gene match: 16. CDR3 length equals 19 residues. Germline CDR1 reads MNHEY; CDR2 reads SMNVEV (reference sequence). CDR3 region: CASSSPPGTGFLVGNTIYF. CDR3 in DNA: TGTGCCAGCAGTTCCCCACCCGGGACAGGGTTTTTAGTTGGAAACACCATATATTTT.

The rearrangement links TRBV5-4 to TRBJ2-6, with TRBD2 matching 7 bases. The V gene's germline CDR1 is SGHNT and CDR2 YYREEE (reference sequence). V dropped 1 base and J dropped 3; count of bases not matched to a gene: 4. The CDR3 spans 16 residues. The CDR3 loop is CASSLWTSNGANVLTF. The CDR3 coding sequence is TGTGCCAGCAGCTTGTGGACTAGTAATGGGGCCAACGTCCTGACTTTC.

The J gene is TRBJ2-5, the V gene TRBV27, with a tentative D call TRBD2 (5 bases). V lost 3 bases and J 5 bases, leaving 10 bases between the germline ends. This CDR3 has 13 residues. CDR1 and CDR2 from the germline V gene are MNHEY and SMNVEV (reference sequence). The CDR3 DNA is TGTGCCAGCAGTTTCGGGGTGGGGGAGACCCAGTACTTC. This translates into CASSFGVGETQYF.

This sequence joins TRBV9 and TRBJ1-4; D unclear. V gave up 1 base and J gave up 0 bases, with 7 bases separating them. Per the germline V gene, CDR1 is SGDLS and CDR2 is YYNGEE. This CDR3 comprises 15 residues. DNA for the CDR3: TGTGCCAGCAGCGTACTGGGCTCAACTAATGAAAAACTGTTTTTT. Translated: CASSVLGSTNEKLFF.

V is TRBV5-6 and J is TRBJ2-2; D unresolved. There are 13 residues in the CDR3. V shed 0 bases and J shed 4 bases, with 4 bases lying between them. CDR1 is SGHDT and CDR2 is YYEEEE in the germline V gene. The CDR3 is CASSLARTGELFF. CDR3 nucleotides: TGTGCCAGCAGCTTGGCCCGCACCGGGGAGCTGTTTTTT.

This clone came up a few times. The rearrangement links TRBV5-6 to TRBJ2-7, with a possible D match to TRBD2 (6 bases). The V end lost 2 bases, the J end lost 0 bases, and 12 bases lay between the germline ends. The CDR3 is 15 residues long. Per the germline V gene, CDR1 is SGHDT and CDR2 is YYEEEE. DNA for the CDR3: TGTGCCAGCAGCTTCCTCGGCGGGAACTCCTACGAGCAGTACTTC. It specifies CASSFLGGNSYEQYF.

This clone has a handful of counts. This rearrangement joins TRBV6-5 to TRBJ1-6; D remains unclear. CDR3 length equals 15 residues. CDR1 and CDR2 from the germline V gene are MNHEY and SVGAGI. The V end lost 7 bases, the J end lost 7 bases, and 17 bases lay between the germline ends. CDR3 bases: TGTGCCAGCAACCAAGGCGGGGTTTCGAATTCACCCCTCCACTTT. As protein: CASNQGGVSNSPLHF.

There are a few counts of this clone. This sequence joins TRBV27 and TRBJ2-7, with D possibly TRBD1 on 6 matching bases. V lost 4 bases, J lost 2 bases, and 9 bases lay in between. The CDR3 spans 13 residues. The germline gives CDR1 MNHEY, CDR2 SMNVEV (reference sequence). The CDR3 is CASSSRQAYEQYF. The CDR3 bases are TGTGCCAGCAGTTCCAGACAGGCCTACGAGCAGTACTTC.

The chain uses TRBV19 and TRBJ1-4; D possibly corresponds to TRBD1 (5 bases). Trimming removed 9 bases from V and 8 bases from J, with 19 bases in between. Germline CDR1 LNHDA, CDR2 SQIVND (reference sequence). This CDR3 comprises 14 residues. The CDR3 bases are TGTGCCAGCAACTTCCGGAACGGGGGGGAAAAACTGTTTTTT. Amino acids: CASNFRNGGEKLFF. The whole variable domain, filled in from reference TRBV19 and TRBJ1-4, reads DGGITQSPKYLFRKEGQNVTLSCEQNLNHDAMYWYRQDPGQGLRLIYYSQIVNDFQKGDIAEGYSVSREKKESFPLTVTSAQKNPTAFYLCASNFRNGGEKLFFGSGTQLSVL.

The chain joins TRBV9 to TRBJ2-1; 9 nucleotides align to TRBD2. V was clipped by 4 bases and J by 9 bases; unmatched bases: 8. Looked up from germline, CDR1 is SGDLS and CDR2 is YYNGEE. This CDR3 has 14 residues. The CDR3 region has the DNA TGTGCCAGCAGCCTGGCTAGCGGGATGGGTGAGCAGTTCTTC. Amino acid sequence: CASSLASGMGEQFF.

The chain combines TRBV20-1 with TRBJ2-2; unclear D gene. V was pared by 3 bases and J by 1 base, with 9 bases between. CDR3 length: 14 residues. Germline CDR1 reads DFQATT; CDR2 reads SNEGSKA (reference sequence). DNA of the CDR3: TGCAGTGCTAGTAGACAAAGGAACACCGGGGAGCTGTTTTTT. Amino acid sequence: CSASRQRNTGELFF.

This chain connects TRBV9 to TRBJ2-5, with a weak D call TRBD2 (6 bases). V was cut by 4 bases and J by 2 bases, with 21 bases left in between. Germline V gives CDR1 SGDLS, CDR2 YYNGEE. This CDR3 has 17 amino acids. CDR3 bases: TGTGCCAGCAGCACCGGGAGACCGAACCGTTGGCAAGAGACCCAGTACTTC. Translation: CASSTGRPNRWQETQYF. Using reference TRBV9 and TRBJ2-5 for the parts outside the CDR3, the full variable domain is DSGVTQTPKHLITATGQRVTLRCSPRSGDLSVYWYQQSLDQGLQFLIQYYNGEERAKGNILERFSAQQFPDLHSELNLSSLELGDSALYFCASSTGRPNRWQETQYFGPGTRLLVL.

The chain combines TRBV5-6 with TRBJ1-3; no reliable D call. Trimming took off 2 bases at V and 1 base at J, with 7 bases between the two ends. Germline-derived CDR1 and CDR2 are SGHDT and YYEEEE. The CDR3 contains 14 residues. The CDR3 DNA reads TGTGCCAGCAGCTTAGTAGTGTCTGGAAACACCATATATTTT. Protein: CASSLVVSGNTIYF.

The chain couples TRBV24-1 to TRBJ2-7, with 11 bases identical to TRBD1. Germline V gene data show CDR1 as KGHDR and CDR2 as SFDVKD. The CDR3 consists of 17 residues. V was pared by 4 bases and J by 3 bases, with 10 bases of the junction left unmatched. CDR3 in DNA: TGTGCCACCAGTGACGTCCCGCGGGACAGGGGGTACTACGAGCAGTACTTC. Protein sequence: CATSDVPRDRGYYEQYF.

The chain recombines TRBV11-3 with TRBJ2-1; D perhaps matches TRBD1 (7 bases). Germline assignment: CDR1 SGHNT and CDR2 YENEEA. The CDR3 length is 13 residues. Trimming removed 4 bases from V and 4 bases from J, with 8 bases in between. As DNA, the CDR3 is TGTGCCAGCAGCTCAGGGGGGTACAATGAGCAGTTCTTC. Translating it yields CASSSGGYNEQFF.

The chain joins TRBV27 to TRBJ2-1, with 7 bases identical to TRBD1. This CDR3 region has 16 residues. With V trimmed by 2 bases and J by 9 bases, 13 bases remained unmatched. Germline V gives CDR1 MNHEY, CDR2 SMNVEV (reference sequence). CDR3: CASSLAMDRMGSEQFF. CDR3 bases: TGTGCCAGCAGTTTAGCCATGGACAGGATGGGAAGTGAGCAGTTCTTC.

This chain joins TRBV24-1 and TRBJ1-2; 8 bases fit TRBD1. The CDR3 runs 14 residues. CDR1 and CDR2 from the germline V gene are KGHDR and SFDVKD. Unmatched junction bases numbered 6, after V lost 4 bases and J lost 6 bases. The chain's CDR3 is CATSDRTGTHGYTF. CDR3 in DNA: TGTGCCACCAGTGACCGGACAGGGACTCATGGCTACACCTTC.

The J gene is TRBJ2-5, the V gene TRBV7-9; D gene uncertain. Germline CDR1 is SEHNR and CDR2 is FQNEAQ (reference sequence). V lost 4 bases, J lost 2 bases, and 2 bases lay in between. This CDR3 is built from 11 residues. CDR3 in amino acids: CASSSQETQYF. The CDR3, as DNA: TGTGCCAGCAGCTCGCAAGAGACCCAGTACTTC.

The chain employs TRBV4-1 and TRBJ1-6; 9 bases agree with TRBD1. V shed 0 bases, J shed 5 bases, and the junction held 2 bases outside the gene matches. The CDR3 length is 16 residues. Germline V lookup: CDR1 MGHRA, CDR2 YSYEKL. CDR3 nucleotide sequence: TGCGCCAGCAGCCAAGATGGGACAGGGAATAATTCACCCCTCCACTTT. This sequence encodes CASSQDGTGNNSPLHF.